In its sample, the clone carrying this T cell receptor beta chain was seen once. The antigen is unknown. CDR1 and CDR2 (germline): SNHLY, FYNNEI. J gave up 9 bases and V 8 bases, and 20 bases lay outside the gene matches. The CDR3 runs to 18 residues. Sequencing was done on patients that had shown CD8+CD57+ cell expansion by flow cytometry. The enrolled patients all had severe acquired aplastic anemia. TCR beta VDJ and CDR3 were profiled, and genomic DNA was the template. TCRdb ran MiXCR on the reads and lists one entry per CDR3 protein. Among about 200,000 distinct CDR3 sequences, 65% were seen once, and the ten largest hold 58%. These data originate in a study of CD8+CD57+ T cells in acquired aplastic anemia. Study-wide points: Overlapping CD8+ CDR3 repertoires of patients and controls contained nearly 30 shared sequences.

J is TRBJ2-1 and V is TRBV2, with TRBD2 matching 12 bases. The origin of this receptor is a human donor with aplastic anemia. The sequenced sample was sorted CD4+, CD8+, or CD8+CD57+ T cells (not recorded which) from PBMCs. This chain's CDR3 is CASASGLAGTDYWSEQFF. As DNA, the CDR3 is TGTGCCAGCGCGTCAGGACTAGCGGGAACGGACTACTGGAGTGAGCAGTTCTTC.